This entry is about one TCR beta chain. This specimen belongs to a study of blood T cell repertoires in COVID-19. Across the whole study: COVID-19 samples from acute and convalescent phases originated in the United States, Italy and Spain. Nucleic acid was either cDNA or gDNA, and it came from T cells, B-cell-depleted T cells, or PBMCs.

Clinical histories supplied by participants themselves formed the basis of cohort assignment. Profiling relied on immunoSEQ multiplex PCR, and the TCRdb table lists in-frame clones only, not all of them. The sample lists roughly 250,000 clones, around 91% occurring once. The length of the CDR3 is 14 residues. Losses at the gene ends were 0 bases for V and 12 bases for J; bases not matched to a gene: 5. Germline V lookup: CDR1 MGHRA, CDR2 YSYEKL. This sequence was found in a woman younger than 35 who had recovered from COVID-19. This rearrangement joins TRBV4-1 to TRBJ1-2; 12 bases fit TRBD1. Sequencing was done on a sample of PBMCs or T cells enriched from blood (not recorded which). In DNA, the CDR3 is TGCGCCAGCAGCCAAGAAGCGGGACAGGGGGCGGACACCTTC. It encodes CASSQEAGQGADTF.